This T cell receptor beta chain was recovered during a study of CXCR3-negative and CXCR3-positive naive CD8 T cells. Preparation of TRB cDNA libraries relied on 5' RACE carrying UMI labels. TCRdb reprocessed the 5' RACE reads, keeping one entry per CDR3 protein, no DNA. In all, the sample yields over 100,000 distinct CDR3 sequences. The CDR3 contains 14 residues. CDR1 is SGHVS, CDR2 FQNEAQ, per germline. The authors gated naive CD8+ T cells as CD45RO-CCR7+CD27+CD95-. The sample taken for sequencing was naive CXCR3- CD8+ T cells from blood. Sample subset: CD45RO-CCR7+CD27+CD95- naive CD8+ T cells lacking CXCR3 (TNR3-). The receptor was isolated from a human donor in good health. Some clones in this sample may be carry-over from other donors' samples. The chain uses TRBV7-8 and TRBJ2-1; TCRdb outputs TRBD2, but without DNA this stays unchecked. CDR3: CASSPEGDGNEQFF.